Below, 14 T cell receptor beta chains from the same sample are listed, as sequenced in a study of blood T cell repertoires in COVID-19. Profiling relied on immunoSEQ multiplex PCR, and the TCRdb table lists in-frame clones only, not all of them. The sample lists around 200,000 clones, around four fifths seen once, with less than 3.5% in the top ten. What was sequenced was peripheral blood. The receptors derive from a man in his fifties with active or convalescent COVID-19.

This clone was observed a handful of times. V and J are TRBV6-5 and TRBJ1-2; D is uncertain. Germline V CDR1 and CDR2: MNHEY, SVGAGI. V was cut by 0 bases and J by 8 bases, with 19 bases left in between. The CDR3 runs to 16 residues. The DNA for the CDR3 is TGTGCCAGCAGTTACTCGTCTTCCCGTCCTACTATGGGCTACACCTTC. This gives the protein CASSYSSSRPTMGYTF.

The rearrangement joins TRBV19 to TRBJ1-6; D gene unclear. Trimming removed 2 bases from V and 7 bases from J, with 12 bases in between. This CDR3 comprises 15 residues. Germline-derived CDR1 and CDR2 are LNHDA and SQIVND (reference sequence). The DNA for the CDR3 is TGTGCCAGTAGTATACAAGCCGGTGAGAATTCACCCCTCCACTTT. Translated: CASSIQAGENSPLHF.

In this sample, this clone turned up a few times. This chain uses TRBV14 with TRBJ2-5; D gene unclear. Germline CDR1 is SGHDN and CDR2 is FVKESK. The CDR3 has 15 amino acids. Between the trimmed V and J ends, which lost 1 base and 3 bases, there was a span of 12 bases. Here the CDR3 DNA reads TGTGCCAGCAGCCAAGTTTGGGCAGAAAAAGAGACCCAGTACTTC. Translating gives CASSQVWAEKETQYF.

The V call is TRBV7-9, the J call TRBJ2-3; D is unclear. The V end was cut by 2 bases, the J end by 4 bases, with 10 bases between. This CDR3 region has 14 residues. Germline CDR1 reads SEHNR; CDR2 reads FQNEAQ (reference sequence). This chain's CDR3 is CASSLNGRPDTQYF. The CDR3 bases are TGTGCCAGCAGCTTAAATGGGCGCCCAGATACGCAGTATTTT.

The gene calls are TRBV28 and TRBJ1-3; no firm D call. This CDR3 comprises 16 residues. V lost 6 bases, J lost 0 bases, and 15 bases lay in between. Germline assignment: CDR1 MDHEN and CDR2 SYDVKM. CDR3 sequence: CASSRRGGSSGNTIYF. Written as DNA, the CDR3 is TGTGCCAGCAGCCGACGTGGAGGGTCCTCTGGAAACACCATATATTTT.

This chain joins TRBV15 and TRBJ1-2, with D perhaps matching TRBD1 (5 bases). Germline V gene sequence: CDR1 LNHNV, CDR2 YYDKDF (reference sequence). V lost 0 bases to trimming and J lost 8 bases, with 10 bases between them. The CDR3 is made up of 13 amino acids. DNA of the CDR3: TGTGCCACCAGCAGAGATGTTAGGGGCGGCTACACCTTC. Protein: CATSRDVRGGYTF.

The chain employs TRBV5-5 and TRBJ2-1, with TRBD1 matching 10 bases. V was clipped by 5 bases and J by 7 bases; unmatched bases: 9. CDR1 is SGHKS, CDR2 YYEKEE, per germline (reference sequence). The CDR3 is made up of 15 amino acids. This chain's CDR3 is CASSWGQGRGNEQFF. The CDR3 DNA follows: TGTGCCAGCAGTTGGGGACAGGGGCGGGGGAATGAGCAGTTCTTC.

The rearrangement uses TRBV5-1 and TRBJ1-3; D remains unclear. From germline, CDR1 is SGHRS and CDR2 YFSETQ. The CDR3 is made up of 15 amino acids. Trimming removed 0 bases from V and 1 base from J, with 8 bases in between. The CDR3 protein is CASSLVAGSGNTIYF. DNA of the CDR3: TGCGCCAGCAGCTTGGTGGCGGGGTCTGGAAACACCATATATTTT.

The sample holds a few counts of this clone. This chain connects TRBV12-5 to TRBJ2-6, with 8 positions matching TRBD1. Germline trimming cut 6 bases from V and 1 base from J; bases unmatched to any gene: 2. The CDR3 has 15 residues. Germline lookup yields CDR1 LGHNT and CDR2 FRNRAP. The CDR3 sequence is CASGGQGSGANVLTF. Here the CDR3 DNA reads TGTGCTAGTGGAGGACAGGGATCTGGGGCCAACGTCCTGACTTTC.

Written as DNA, the CDR3 is TGTGCCAGCATCGGGACAGGAAGCGGGTACGAGCAGTACTTC. Translating it yields CASIGTGSGYEQYF. This chain joins TRBV2 and TRBJ2-7; 8 positions agree with TRBD1. Germline V gene lookup returns CDR1 SNHLY and CDR2 FYNNEI. The CDR3 contains 14 residues. J gave up 4 bases and V 7 bases, and 9 bases lay outside the gene matches. Using reference TRBV2 and TRBJ2-7 for the parts outside the CDR3, the full variable domain is EPEVTQTPSHQVTQMGQEVILRCVPISNHLYFYWYRQILGQKVEFLVSFYNNEISEKSEIFDDQFSVERPDGSNFTLKIRSTKLEDSAMYFCASIGTGSGYEQYFGPGTRLTVT.

The chain combines TRBV19 with TRBJ1-2; 7 nucleotides align to TRBD1. CDR3 size: 16 residues. The J segment lost 4 bases and the V segment lost 3 bases, leaving 11 bases of the junction unmatched. Germline V gene lookup returns CDR1 LNHDA and CDR2 SQIVND (reference sequence). CDR3 DNA: TGTGCCAGTAGTATCCCCTCCGGGACAGCAAGCTATGGCTACACCTTC. It is translated as CASSIPSGTASYGYTF.

The V gene is TRBV7-2, the J gene TRBJ1-5; TRBD1 might be the D (5 bases). Trimming removed 1 base from V and 1 base from J, with 14 bases in between. CDR1 and CDR2 (germline): SGHTA, FQGNSA. The CDR3 consists of 17 residues. The CDR3 DNA follows: TGTGCCAGCAGCTTAGGGGCGCAGGGCTCGAGCAATCAGCCCCAGCATTTT. Its protein product is CASSLGAQGSSNQPQHF. Full variable domain (remainder filled in from reference TRBV7-2 and TRBJ1-5): GAGVSQSPSNKVTEKGKDVELRCDPISGHTALYWYRQSLGQGLEFLIYFQGNSAPDKSGLPSDRFSAERTGGSVSTLTIQRTQQEDSAVYLCASSLGAQGSSNQPQHFGDGTRLSIL.

V gene TRBV3-1 (or the pseudogene TRBV3-2) combines with J gene TRBJ1-6, with D possibly being TRBD1 (5 bases). The V gene's germline CDR1 is LGHDT and CDR2 YNNKEL (reference sequence). The CDR3 runs 14 residues. The V and J ends lost 1 base and 8 bases respectively, with 9 bases between them. CDR3 nucleotide sequence: TGTGCCAGCAGCCAAGGTCGGGGGGATTCACCCCTCCACTTT. It codes for CASSQGRGDSPLHF.

The chain links TRBV5-6 to TRBJ1-2; 7 bases align to TRBD1. V lost 4 bases and J lost 4; bases outside the gene matches: 13. The CDR3 runs 16 residues. Germline V CDR1 and CDR2: SGHDT, YYEEEE. The CDR3 DNA reads TGTGCCAGCAGCCGGCGAAGGCAGGGGGGCATCTATGGCTACACCTTC. This encodes CASSRRRQGGIYGYTF.